The 21 T cell receptor beta chains listed next were all sequenced from one sample in a study of shared clonotypes between healthy human individuals. Sequencing used immunoSEQ multiplex PCR; TCRdb keeps in-frame clones, though not all of them. The sample has 1,500,000 or so clones, approximately 98.5% seen once; the top ten hold about 0.4%. Sequenced: naive CD4+ T cells sorted from blood. Subset given: CD45RA+ positively selected. The receptors originated from a man between 25 and 39 years old in good health.

This chain joins TRBV19 and TRBJ2-5; 8 nucleotides match TRBD2. In germline, CDR1 is LNHDA, CDR2 SQIVND (reference sequence). The V segment lost 7 bases and the J segment 5 bases; nucleotides outside the gene matches: 12. There are 15 residues in the CDR3. CDR3 bases: TGTGCCAGTAACACCCCGGGACTAGGAGGCGAGACCCAGTACTTC. This gives the protein CASNTPGLGGETQYF.

The chain is built from TRBV20-1 and TRBJ2-1; D ambiguous. The ends were cut back, 0 bases at V and 10 bases at J, with 7 bases in the middle. The CDR3 covers 11 residues. Per the germline V gene, CDR1 is DFQATT and CDR2 is SNEGSKA (reference sequence). CDR3 bases: TGCAGTGCTAGAGATCCGGAAGAGCAGTTCTTC. Its protein is CSARDPEEQFF.

This clone appeared once. The rearrangement joins TRBV5-1 to TRBJ2-6; 8 bases are a match to TRBD2. Germline V gene data show CDR1 as SGHRS and CDR2 as YFSETQ. Germline trimming cut 4 bases from V and 0 bases from J; bases unmatched to any gene: 12. This CDR3 contains 19 residues. The CDR3 DNA reads TGCGCCAGCAGCCTGCGCCCTCCCGGGAGGGCCTCTGGGGCCAACGTCCTGACTTTC. It codes for CASSLRPPGRASGANVLTF.

The chain employs TRBV5-6 and TRBJ2-1; D ambiguous. CDR1 SGHDT and CDR2 YYEEEE come from the germline V gene. The CDR3 covers 14 residues. V lost 2 bases to trimming and J lost 4 bases, with 10 bases between them. This CDR3 is CASSFLESYNEQFF. The CDR3 DNA follows: TGTGCCAGCAGCTTCCTGGAATCTTACAATGAGCAGTTCTTC.

The chain joins TRBV5-4 to TRBJ2-2; 7 nucleotides match TRBD1. There are 16 residues in the CDR3. J was trimmed by 9 bases and V by 1 base; bases with no gene match: 12. Germline loops: CDR1 SGHNT, CDR2 YYREEE (reference sequence). CDR3 protein: CASSLIGQATGRELFF. Here the CDR3 DNA reads TGTGCCAGCAGCTTGATCGGACAGGCCACAGGCCGGGAGCTGTTTTTT.

This chain links TRBV29-1 with TRBJ2-3; the match to TRBD1 covers 8 bases. Germline CDR1 SQVTM, CDR2 ANQGSEA. The CDR3 totals 15 residues. The CDR3, as DNA: TGCATCATCCCGGAAGGACAGGGCTTCCCAGATACGCAGTATTTT. Amino acids: CIIPEGQGFPDTQYF.

The CDR3: CATSGVGNQPQHF. CDR3 bases: TGTGCCACCAGCGGGGTTGGGAACCAGCCCCAGCATTTT. This sequence joins TRBV15 and TRBJ1-5; D unclear. V was cut by 5 bases and J by 7 bases, with 12 bases left in between. CDR1 is LNHNV and CDR2 is YYDKDF in the germline V gene (reference sequence). The CDR3 is 13 residues long. The full variable domain, with the rest looked up from reference TRBV15 and TRBJ1-5, is DAMVIQNPRYQVTQFGKPVTLSCSQTLNHNVMYWYQQKSSQAPKLLFHYYDKDFNNEADTPDNFQSRRPNTSFCFLDIRSPGLGDTAMYLCATSGVGNQPQHFGDGTRLSIL.

CDR3 coding DNA: TGTGCCAGTATTAGCAGGCGGGTTAAAGACACCGGGGAGCTGTTTTTT. It codes for CASISRRVKDTGELFF. The chain carries TRBV19 and TRBJ2-2; D perhaps matches TRBD2 (5 bases). This CDR3 comprises 16 residues. Deletions cut 7 bases from V and 3 bases from J, with 18 bases between. Germline V lookup: CDR1 LNHDA, CDR2 SQIVND (reference sequence).

The chain carries TRBV11-3 and TRBJ2-2, with TRBD2 matching 8 bases. The CDR3 loop spans 14 amino acids. V shed 3 bases, J shed 8 bases, and the junction held 5 bases outside the gene matches. Germline V gene sequence: CDR1 SGHNT, CDR2 YENEEA. This CDR3 is CASSFIAGFGELFF. CDR3 sequence (DNA): TGTGCCAGCAGCTTTATAGCGGGGTTTGGGGAGCTGTTTTTT.

V gene TRBV28 combines with J gene TRBJ2-5; TRBD2 matches 10 bases. V was pared by 6 bases and J by 5 bases, with 21 bases of the junction left unmatched. The germline V gene has CDR1 MDHEN and CDR2 SYDVKM. The CDR3 loop spans 19 amino acids. CDR3 region: CASRQRTGTSANVGETQYF. CDR3 nucleotide sequence: TGTGCCAGCAGGCAAAGAACCGGGACTAGCGCGAACGTTGGGGAGACCCAGTACTTC.

V usage is TRBV7-2 and J usage is TRBJ1-3; D is undetermined. This CDR3 comprises 15 residues. V shed 2 bases and J shed 0 bases, with 8 bases lying between them. Germline values: CDR1 SGHTA, CDR2 FQGNSA. The CDR3 nucleotides are TGTGCCAGCAGCTTATTCTGGGGCTCTGGAAACACCATATATTTT. Amino acids: CASSLFWGSGNTIYF.

V is TRBV29-1 and J is TRBJ2-3; the D is unclear. The CDR3 is 15 residues long. V lost 3 bases to trimming and J lost 0 bases, with 13 bases between them. The germline CDR1 and CDR2 sequences are SQVTM and ANQGSEA. The CDR3 loop is CSVDLGRASTDTQYF. The CDR3 nucleotides are TGCAGCGTTGACCTAGGACGGGCTAGCACAGATACGCAGTATTTT.

As regards this clone: Relative to the germline gene, one junction end is altered; a read error may explain this. The rearrangement uses TRBV5-5 and TRBJ2-1; 10 bases are shared with TRBD2. Germline CDR1 and CDR2: SGHKS and YYEKEE (reference sequence). CDR3 length: 16 residues. CDR3 residues: CAGSSPLAGPFNEQFF. CDR3 sequence (DNA): TGTGCCGGCAGCTCCCCACTAGCGGGACCTTTCAATGAGCAGTTCTTC.

In nucleotides, the CDR3 is TGTGCCAGCAGTAATACAGGGGTCTGGGGAGAGACCCAGTACTTC. Translating gives CASSNTGVWGETQYF. The rearrangement joins TRBV28 to TRBJ2-5; 7 positions agree with TRBD1. Trimming took 5 bases from V and 4 from J; bases not matched to a gene: 10. CDR1 is MDHEN, CDR2 SYDVKM, per germline. CDR3 size: 15 residues.

The gene calls are TRBV4-1 and TRBJ1-5; D gene ambiguous. The CDR3 totals 16 residues. V gave up 0 bases and J gave up 5 bases, with 14 bases separating them. The germline V gene has CDR1 MGHRA and CDR2 YSYEKL. The CDR3 sequence: CASSQDPPGADQPQHF. CDR3 nucleotide sequence: TGCGCCAGCAGCCAAGATCCCCCGGGTGCCGATCAGCCCCAGCATTTT.

The count of this clone is one. This chain joins TRBV28 and TRBJ1-2, with 7 bases aligning to TRBD1. Germline CDR1 and CDR2: MDHEN and SYDVKM. Trimming removed 10 bases from V and 8 bases from J; junction bases left unmatched: 13. This CDR3 is built from 13 residues. CDR3 loop: CAIRTGGGSGYTF. CDR3 nucleotides: TGTGCCATCCGGACAGGCGGCGGGAGCGGCTACACCTTC.

The chain uses TRBV28 and TRBJ2-3, with D unresolved. This CDR3 has 15 residues. CDR1 is MDHEN and CDR2 is SYDVKM in the germline V gene. Trimming cost V 1 base and J 6 bases, with 14 bases left between them. The CDR3 is CASSLFAKGLDTQYF. The CDR3 region has the DNA TGTGCCAGCAGTTTATTTGCTAAGGGCTTGGATACGCAGTATTTT.

V usage is TRBV4-1 and J usage is TRBJ2-7; possibly TRBD1 for D (7 bases). Trimming left V 4 bases short and J 3 bases short, with 16 bases between. This CDR3 spans 15 amino acids. The germline V gene has CDR1 MGHRA and CDR2 YSYEKL. CDR3 protein: CASSRDSPTSYEQYF. The DNA for the CDR3 is TGCGCCAGCAGCCGGGACAGCCCGACTAGCTACGAGCAGTACTTC.

This clone was detected only once. The J gene is TRBJ1-1, the V gene TRBV30, with D possibly being TRBD1 (5 bases). Trimming took off 5 bases at V and 4 bases at J, with 17 bases between the two ends. The CDR3 is made up of 14 amino acids. Germline assignment: CDR1 GTSNPN and CDR2 SVGIG (reference sequence). DNA of the CDR3: TGTGCCTGGGCGACATGGGGCAGGGTCACTGAAGCTTTCTTT. Its translation: CAWATWGRVTEAFF.

Here the CDR3 DNA reads TGTGCCAGCAGCCGCTCGGCCCCCTACGAGCAGTACTTC. Its translation: CASSRSAPYEQYF. The chain couples TRBV6-5 to TRBJ2-7; D remains ambiguous. Germline values: CDR1 MNHEY, CDR2 SVGAGI. V lost 6 bases, J lost 2 bases, and 11 bases lay in between. The CDR3 has 13 residues.

The rearrangement joins TRBV9 to TRBJ2-7; 12 bases fit TRBD2. Germline-derived CDR1 and CDR2 are SGDLS and YYNGEE. With V trimmed by 0 bases and J by 2 bases, 3 bases remained unmatched. The CDR3 is 16 amino acids. CDR3 sequence (DNA): TGTGCCAGCAGCGTAGCCCCTAGCGGGAGGGCCTACGAGCAGTACTTC. Protein: CASSVAPSGRAYEQYF.